A selection of T cell receptor beta chains follows, all from one sample in a study of blood T cells in healthy people across ages. A single record per CDR3 protein comes from TCRdb applying MiXCR to the 5' RACE reads. This sample yields approximately 1,000,000 distinct CDR3 sequences, of which around 45% are seen a single time; 15% to 20% belongs to the top ten. The sequencing sample was made of blood. The receptors here all came from an older woman in good health. Both conserved end residues are part of each CDR3. A D gene is named only where the DNA matches it firmly. Size tells how often a clone was seen (once, few, many) or the class of an expanded clone, and some rows leave it out.

size	V	D	J	CDR3	DNA
many	TRBV10-2	TRBD2	TRBJ2-7	CASSGAGWREVFEQYF	TGCGCCAGCAGTGGGGCGGGTTGGCGGGAGGTTTTCGAGCAGTACTTC
few	TRBV20-1	NA	TRBJ2-2	CSALRPGISTGELFF	TGCAGTGCTCTCCGGCCGGGGATTAGCACCGGGGAGCTGTTTTTT
few	TRBV12-3/TRBV12-4	TRBD2	TRBJ2-3	CASSLGSGGSPAAQYF	TGTGCCAGCAGTTTAGGTAGCGGGGGCTCCCCCGCGGCGCAGTATTTT
NA	TRBV21-1	NA	TRBJ2-1	CASSILDRGQETQFF	TGTGCCAGCAGCATATTGGACAGGGGACAAGAGACCCAGTTCTTC
NA	TRBV20-1	NA	TRBJ1-5	CSVRSGGGGQPQHF	TGCAGTGTTCGTTCTGGCGGGGGCGGACAGCCCCAGCATTTT
few	TRBV12-3/TRBV12-4	TRBD2	TRBJ2-6	CASSSTSGIYSGANVLTF	TGTGCCAGCAGTTCCACTAGCGGTATCTACTCTGGGGCCAACGTCCTGACTTTC
once	TRBV5-4	NA	TRBJ2-3	CASSFIGEDAQYF	TGTGCCAGCAGCTTTATCGGCGAAGATGCGCAGTATTTT
NA	TRBV28	TRBD1	TRBJ2-1	CASSTRQGYNEQFF	TGTGCCAGCAGTACAAGACAGGGTTACAATGAGCAGTTCTTC
NA	TRBV25-1	NA	TRBJ2-5	CASSPHSRTQYF	TGTGCCAGCAGTCCCCATTCACGGACCCAGTACTTC
NA	TRBV4-1	TRBD2	TRBJ2-1	CASSQVSGGSYNEQFF	TGCGCCAGCAGCCAGGTTAGCGGGGGGTCCTACAATGAGCAGTTCTTC
NA	TRBV20-1	NA	TRBJ2-1	CSATRGGWSSYNEQFF	TGCAGCGCAACAAGAGGGGGGTGGAGCTCCTACAATGAGCAGTTCTTC
NA	TRBV20-1	NA	TRBJ2-7	CSALNRLQAYEQYF	TGCAGTGCTCTTAACAGATTACAAGCCTACGAGCAGTACTTC
NA	TRBV3-1	NA	TRBJ2-5	CASSQRTDQETQYF	TGTGCCAGCAGCCAGAGGACAGATCAAGAGACCCAGTACTTC
NA	TRBV7-9	NA	TRBJ2-7	CASSDDGIGSQYF	TGTGCCAGCAGCGACGATGGAATAGGGAGCCAGTACTTC
NA	TRBV5-1	NA	TRBJ2-5	CASHAGLSQETQYF	TGCGCCAGCCACGCCGGACTATCACAAGAGACCCAGTACTTC
NA	TRBV29-1	NA	TRBJ1-1	CSVETGTEAFF	TGCAGCGTTGAAACAGGGACTGAAGCTTTCTTT
NA	TRBV5-6	NA	TRBJ2-2	CASSSVRELFF	TGTGCCAGCAGCTCGGTCCGGGAGCTGTTTTTT
NA	TRBV28	NA	TRBJ1-1	CASSLFADQGTEAFF	TGTGCCAGCAGTTTATTCGCAGACCAGGGGACTGAAGCTTTCTTT
NA	TRBV12-3/TRBV12-4	NA	TRBJ2-1	CASSLGIEQFF	TGTGCCAGCAGTTTGGGCATTGAGCAGTTCTTC
NA	TRBV6-2/TRBV6-3	TRBD2	TRBJ2-3	CASRPGTSGRMTDTQYF	TGTGCCAGCAGACCCGGGACTAGCGGGAGGATGACAGATACGCAGTATTTT
NA	TRBV11-2	NA	TRBJ2-3	CASSLAGDDTQYF	TGTGCCAGCAGCTTAGCAGGAGATGATACGCAGTATTTT
NA	TRBV6-1	TRBD2	TRBJ2-1	CASSMGLAGGVGEQFF	TGTGCCAGCAGTATGGGACTAGCGGGAGGGGTTGGTGAGCAGTTCTTC
few	TRBV27	NA	TRBJ2-7	CASRRDRVDEQYF	TGTGCCAGCAGGAGGGACCGAGTGGACGAGCAGTACTTC
few	TRBV27	NA	TRBJ2-7	CASSSPVSSYEQYF	TGTGCCAGCAGTAGCCCAGTGAGTTCCTACGAGCAGTACTTC
NA	TRBV27	TRBD1	TRBJ1-2	CASSPYGGTGLGYTF	TGTGCCAGCAGTCCCTATGGGGGGACAGGTCTGGGCTACACCTTC
many	TRBV6-6	TRBD2	TRBJ2-5	CASSQRLAGVETQYF	TGTGCCAGCAGTCAGAGACTAGCGGGAGTTGAGACCCAGTACTTC
NA	TRBV20-1	NA	TRBJ2-7	CSARGEGDEQYF	TGCAGTGCTAGGGGCGAGGGTGACGAGCAGTACTTC
NA	TRBV20-1	TRBD2	TRBJ2-7	CSVSGRSDEQYF	TGCAGTGTTAGCGGGAGGAGCGACGAGCAGTACTTC
NA	TRBV6-6	TRBD2	TRBJ2-5	CASNEAGGRETQYF	TGTGCCAGCAACGAAGCGGGAGGGAGGGAGACCCAGTACTTC
once	TRBV6-5	NA	TRBJ2-3	CACGGASTDTQYF	TGTGCCTGCGGAGGGGCAAGCACAGATACGCAGTATTTT
NA	TRBV7-3	TRBD1	TRBJ2-1	CASSRTGGNYNEQFF	TGTGCCAGCAGCAGGACAGGGGGGAACTACAATGAGCAGTTCTTC
NA	TRBV9	NA	TRBJ2-1	CASSVSPGITEQFF	TGTGCCAGCAGCGTATCTCCCGGGATTACTGAGCAGTTCTTC
few	TRBV15	NA	TRBJ2-1	CATSRDRVGLNEQFF	TGTGCCACCAGCAGAGACCGTGTTGGACTCAATGAGCAGTTCTTC
NA	TRBV11-1	TRBD2	TRBJ2-6	CASSLAPGGIAGANVLTF	TGTGCCAGCAGCTTAGCCCCGGGAGGCATTGCTGGGGCCAACGTCCTGACTTTC
NA	TRBV6-1	NA	TRBJ2-5	CASSEYGEGTQYF	TGTGCCAGCAGTGAATATGGAGAGGGGACCCAGTACTTC
NA	TRBV11-3	TRBD1	TRBJ2-5	CASSLEGGRQETQYF	TGTGCCAGCAGCTTAGAAGGGGGCCGGCAAGAGACCCAGTACTTC
few	TRBV11-2	NA	TRBJ2-7	CASRRVLEGYEQYF	TGTGCCAGCAGACGGGTTTTGGAGGGCTACGAGCAGTACTTC
NA	TRBV27	TRBD2	TRBJ2-7	CASSLTSSGDTTNEQYF	TGTGCCAGCAGTTTAACCTCTAGCGGAGATACTACAAATGAGCAGTACTTC
NA	TRBV7-7	NA	TRBJ2-1	CASGVDSFRSNEQFF	TGTGCCAGCGGCGTTGACAGCTTTCGCAGCAATGAGCAGTTCTTC
few	TRBV12-5	NA	TRBJ2-5	CASGLDFQETQYF	TGTGCTAGTGGTTTGGACTTCCAAGAGACCCAGTACTTC
NA	TRBV20-1	NA	TRBJ2-5	CSARQGTRETQYF	TGCAGTGCTAGACAGGGGACGAGAGAGACCCAGTACTTC